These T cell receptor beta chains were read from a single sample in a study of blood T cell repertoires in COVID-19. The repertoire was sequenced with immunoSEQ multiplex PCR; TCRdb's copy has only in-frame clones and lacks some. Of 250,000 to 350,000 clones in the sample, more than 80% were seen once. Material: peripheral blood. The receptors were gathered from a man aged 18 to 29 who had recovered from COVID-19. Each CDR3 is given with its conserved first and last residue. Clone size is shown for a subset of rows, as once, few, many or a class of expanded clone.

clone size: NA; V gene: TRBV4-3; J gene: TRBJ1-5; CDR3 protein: CASSQETGDQPQHF
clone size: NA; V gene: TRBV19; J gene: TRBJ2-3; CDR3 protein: CASSIAGQLTDTQYF
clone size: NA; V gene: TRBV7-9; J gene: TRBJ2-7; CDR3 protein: CASTSGSYEQYF
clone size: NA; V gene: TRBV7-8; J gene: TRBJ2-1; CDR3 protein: CASSVTWSSYNEQFF
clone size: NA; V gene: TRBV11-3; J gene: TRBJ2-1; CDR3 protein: CASSAGQGEDEQFF
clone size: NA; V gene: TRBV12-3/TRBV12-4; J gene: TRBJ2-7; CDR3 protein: CASSYSGFWEQYF
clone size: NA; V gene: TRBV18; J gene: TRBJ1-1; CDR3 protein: CASSPITGGEAEAFF
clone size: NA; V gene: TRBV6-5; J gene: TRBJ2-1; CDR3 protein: CASSRDRDSYNEQFF
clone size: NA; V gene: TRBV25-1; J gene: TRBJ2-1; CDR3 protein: CASSEDGTGWYNEQFF
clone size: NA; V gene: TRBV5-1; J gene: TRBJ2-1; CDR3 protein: CASSSRQYNEQFF
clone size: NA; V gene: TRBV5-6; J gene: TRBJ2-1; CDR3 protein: CASSHRGSGSSYNEQFF
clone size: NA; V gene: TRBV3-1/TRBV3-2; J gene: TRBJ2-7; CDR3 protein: CASSQDGGSLGYEQYF
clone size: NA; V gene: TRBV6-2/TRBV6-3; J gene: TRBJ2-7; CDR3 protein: CASSTPDYTTYEQYF
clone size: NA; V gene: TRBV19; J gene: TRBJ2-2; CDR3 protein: CASRRENTGELFF
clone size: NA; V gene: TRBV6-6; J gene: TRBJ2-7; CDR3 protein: CASSTDRAVGEQYF
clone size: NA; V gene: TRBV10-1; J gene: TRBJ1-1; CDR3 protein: CATATGVLLMNTEAFF
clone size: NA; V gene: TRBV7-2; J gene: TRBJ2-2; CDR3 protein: CASRRDSNTGELFF
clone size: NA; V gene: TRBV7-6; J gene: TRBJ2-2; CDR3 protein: CASSLVPGYTGELFF
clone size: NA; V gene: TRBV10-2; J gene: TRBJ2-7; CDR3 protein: CASSPGTSGSYEQYF
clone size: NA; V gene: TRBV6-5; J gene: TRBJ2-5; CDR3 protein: CASTRLPNQETQYF
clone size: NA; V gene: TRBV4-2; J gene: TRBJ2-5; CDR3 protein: CASSQEGQLATETQYF
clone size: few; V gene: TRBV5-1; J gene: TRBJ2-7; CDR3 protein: CASSLEGGTSYEQYF
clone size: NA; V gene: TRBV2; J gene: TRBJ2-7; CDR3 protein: CASSEWRQSNEQYF
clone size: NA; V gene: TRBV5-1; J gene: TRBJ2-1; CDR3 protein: CASSIWASGRGDSYNEQFF
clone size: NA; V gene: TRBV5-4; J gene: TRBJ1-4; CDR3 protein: CASSPDGGEKLFF
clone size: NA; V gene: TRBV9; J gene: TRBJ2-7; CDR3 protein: CASSVGTSGVYEQYF